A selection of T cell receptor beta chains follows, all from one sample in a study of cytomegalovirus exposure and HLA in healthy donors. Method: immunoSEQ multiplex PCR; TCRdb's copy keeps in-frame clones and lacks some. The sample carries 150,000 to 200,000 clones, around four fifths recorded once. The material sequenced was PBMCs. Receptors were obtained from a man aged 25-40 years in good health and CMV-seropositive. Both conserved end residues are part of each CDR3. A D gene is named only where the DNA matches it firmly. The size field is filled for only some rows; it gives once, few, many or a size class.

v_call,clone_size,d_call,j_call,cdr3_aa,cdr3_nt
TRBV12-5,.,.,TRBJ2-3,CASGTRITDTQYF,TGTGCTAGTGGTACTCGCATCACAGATACGCAGTATTTT
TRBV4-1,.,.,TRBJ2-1,CASSQERTYNEQFF,TGCGCCAGCAGCCAAGAGCGGACCTACAATGAGCAGTTCTTC
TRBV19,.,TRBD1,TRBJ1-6,CASSIVGQSSYNSPLHF,TGTGCCAGTAGTATAGTGGGACAGAGCTCCTATAATTCACCCCTCCACTTT
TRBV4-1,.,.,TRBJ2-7,CASSQDFYEQYF,TGCGCCAGCAGCCAAGACTTCTACGAGCAGTACTTC
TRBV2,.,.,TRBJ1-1,CASSQTNTEAFF,TGTGCCAGCTCGCAGACAAACACTGAAGCTTTCTTT
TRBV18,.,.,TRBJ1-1,CASSPDGGTEAFF,TGTGCCAGCTCACCCGATGGAGGCACTGAAGCTTTCTTT
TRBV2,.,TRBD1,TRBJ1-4,CASLTSGGDEKLFF,TGTGCCAGCTTGACGTCAGGGGGTGATGAAAAACTGTTTTTT
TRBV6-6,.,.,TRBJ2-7,CASSYEGSYYEQYF,TGTGCCAGCAGTTACGAGGGCAGTTACTACGAGCAGTACTTC
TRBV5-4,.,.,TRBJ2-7,CASSLTGSSYEQYF,TGTGCCAGCAGCTTGACAGGGAGTTCCTACGAGCAGTACTTC
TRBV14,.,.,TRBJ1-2,CASSRLGGEDYGYTF,TGTGCCAGCAGCCGCCTAGGGGGTGAAGATTATGGCTACACCTTC
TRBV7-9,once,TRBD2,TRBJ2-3,CASSLVAGGRGDTQYF,TGTGCCAGCAGCTTAGTAGCGGGGGGGCGTGGAGATACGCAGTATTTT
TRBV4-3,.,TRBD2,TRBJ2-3,CASSRIQRTSGGTDTQYF,TGCGCCAGCAGCCGGATACAAAGGACTAGCGGGGGTACAGATACGCAGTATTTT
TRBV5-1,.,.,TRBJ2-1,CASSLEGSGYNEQFF,TGCGCCAGCAGCTTGGAGGGTAGCGGTTACAATGAGCAGTTCTTC
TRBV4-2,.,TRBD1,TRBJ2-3,CASSHRTGSMGEDTQYF,TGTGCCAGCAGCCACCGGACAGGGTCGATGGGTGAGGATACGCAGTATTTT
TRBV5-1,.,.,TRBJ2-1,CASSLDSSRGIEQFF,TGCGCCAGCAGCTTGGATAGCTCTCGGGGTATTGAGCAGTTCTTC
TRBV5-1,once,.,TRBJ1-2,CASSPDRTYGYTF,TGCGCCAGCAGCCCGGACAGAACCTATGGCTACACCTTC
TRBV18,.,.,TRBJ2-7,CASSLSGDSTYEQYF,TGTGCCAGCTCACTTTCGGGGGACAGTACCTACGAGCAGTACTTC
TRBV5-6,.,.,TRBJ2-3,CASSLGAQPLTDTQYF,TGTGCCAGCAGCTTGGGGGCTCAACCCCTCACAGATACGCAGTATTTT
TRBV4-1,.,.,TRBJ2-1,CASSQAPPRVAWDEQFF,TGCGCCAGCAGCCAAGCCCCCCCAAGGGTAGCGTGGGATGAGCAGTTCTTC
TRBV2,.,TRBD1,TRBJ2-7,CATDRGPFEQYF,TGTGCCACAGACAGGGGACCCTTCGAGCAGTACTTC
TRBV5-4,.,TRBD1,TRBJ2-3,CASSLETGGTDTQYF,TGTGCCAGCAGCTTGGAGACAGGGGGCACAGATACGCAGTATTTT
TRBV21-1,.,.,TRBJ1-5,CASRWEGNQPQHF,TGTGCCAGCAGGTGGGAGGGAAATCAGCCCCAGCATTTT
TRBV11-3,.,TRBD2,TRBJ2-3,CASSFSGGAGDTQYF,TGTGCCAGCAGCTTTAGCGGGGGGGCTGGCGATACGCAGTATTTT
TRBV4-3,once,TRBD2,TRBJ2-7,CASSQAFGTSGGRGNEQYF,TGCGCCAGCAGCCAAGCCTTCGGGACTAGCGGGGGAAGAGGGAACGAGCAGTACTTC
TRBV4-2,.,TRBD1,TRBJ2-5,CASSRRTGSQETQYF,TGTGCCAGCAGCCGCCGGACAGGGTCTCAAGAGACCCAGTACTTC
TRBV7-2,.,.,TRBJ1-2,CASSLKTEVGYGYTF,TGTGCCAGCAGCTTAAAAACCGAGGTTGGCTATGGCTACACCTTC
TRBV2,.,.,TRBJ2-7,CASNNGVAYEQYF,TGTGCCAGCAACAACGGGGTTGCCTACGAGCAGTACTTC
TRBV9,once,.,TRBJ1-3,CASSRENDGNTIYF,TGTGCCAGCAGCCGGGAAAATGATGGAAACACCATATATTTT
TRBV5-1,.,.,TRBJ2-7,CATWSGTGRSYEQYF,TGCGCCACCTGGTCCGGGACTGGCCGATCCTACGAGCAGTACTTC
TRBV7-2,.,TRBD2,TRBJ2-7,CASRRTSGAYEQYF,TGTGCCAGCAGACGGACTAGCGGGGCCTACGAGCAGTACTTC